A single T cell receptor (beta chain) is shown here with its context. What it binds is unknown. Data came from immunoSEQ multiplex PCR; TCRdb stores just in-frame clones and leaves some out. Of 13,000 or so clones in the sample, about 90% were seen once. With 10 bases removed from V and 4 bases from J, the gap between germline ends came to 19 bases. The CDR3 loop spans 14 amino acids. Germline V gene lookup returns CDR1 MNHEY and CDR2 SVGAGI. The record originates from a study of T cell repertoires in ileal Crohn's disease. At the level of the study: All patients had surgery for stricturing (around 61%) or penetrating (about 39%) disease. Postoperative therapy was given to about half: around 12 thiopurines, 18 anti-TNF agents.

General study results and limits: Compared with non-smokers, active smokers at surgery showed more clonal expansions.

This sequence was found in an adult with Crohn's disease. Sequencing input: ileal tissue. The chain is built from TRBV6-5 and TRBJ1-1; tentative D call: TRBD1 (6 bases). The CDR3 is CATTLTGDATEAFF. The CDR3 DNA is TGTGCCACCACCCTGACAGGCGACGCCACTGAAGCTTTCTTT.